The 16 T cell receptor beta chains given below trace back to one sample, sequenced in a study of T-cell memory formation after mild COVID-19. TCRdb recomputed calls from the 5' RACE reads with MiXCR, one row per CDR3 protein. Altogether 50,000 to 60,000 distinct CDR3 sequences are present, about a quarter being singletons, with the ten largest covering around 46%. Material: PBMCs or a T cell subset sorted from them (not recorded which). The source is a man younger than 35 who had mild COVID-19 (a few samples of this study predate the infection). Cell type and time point are not known.

The chain carries TRBV11-1 and TRBJ2-1; 7 bases match TRBD1. The CDR3 has 12 residues. V gave up 4 bases and J gave up 16 bases; unmatched junction bases: 10. Germline CDR1 is SGHAT and CDR2 is FQDESV (reference sequence). The CDR3 loop reads CASSSTGVVQFF. The CDR3 DNA reads as TGTGCCAGCAGCTCCACAGGGGTCGTTCAATTCTTC.

This clonotype was counted a few times. The genes are TRBV12-3 or TRBV12-4 and TRBJ2-2; 7 bases align to TRBD1. Trimming at V came to 5 bases and at J to 7 bases, leaving 1 base not matched to a gene. The CDR3 sequence is 12 residues long. The CDR3 protein is CASSHRGGELFF. The CDR3 DNA reads as TGTGCCAGCAGTCACAGGGGCGGGGAGCTGTTTTTT.

The rearrangement uses TRBV7-9 and TRBJ2-5, with 7 bases fitting TRBD1. CDR3 length: 16 residues. V was clipped by 1 base and J by 4 bases; unmatched bases: 9. From germline, CDR1 is SEHNR and CDR2 FQNEAQ (reference sequence). Here the CDR3 reads CASSLVIRGGGETQYF. CDR3 sequence (DNA): TGTGCCAGCAGCTTAGTCATTAGAGGGGGCGGAGAGACCCAGTACTTC.

There are many counts of this clonotype. This chain connects TRBV7-2 to TRBJ1-5, with 8 nucleotides matching TRBD1. Germline-derived CDR1 and CDR2 are SGHTA and FQGNSA. V gave up 1 base and J gave up 5 bases; unmatched junction bases: 4. There are 15 residues in the CDR3. CDR3: CASSLGDRGYQPQHF. CDR3 in DNA: TGTGCCAGCAGCTTAGGAGACAGGGGTTATCAGCCCCAGCATTTT.

This clonotype appeared a few times. CDR3 amino acids: CASSYGRGTDTQYF. The CDR3 bases are TGTGCCAGCAGTTACGGACGGGGCACAGATACGCAGTATTTT. This rearrangement joins TRBV6-5 to TRBJ2-3; D remains ambiguous. V was trimmed by 2 bases and J by 1 base, leaving 7 bases between them. The CDR3 loop spans 14 amino acids. Germline CDR1 MNHEY, CDR2 SVGAGI.

The V call is TRBV7-3, the J call TRBJ2-5, with 7 nucleotides matching TRBD1. CDR3 length equals 16 residues. The junction had 10 bases not matched to a gene; V was cut back by 4 bases and J by 2 bases. Germline CDR1 reads SGHTA; CDR2 reads FQGTGA. For the CDR3, the DNA is TGTGCCAGCAGCTCCCAGGGGGACGAACGACAAGAGACCCAGTACTTC. Translation: CASSSQGDERQETQYF.

This clonotype was picked up a small number of times. The chain combines TRBV12-3 or TRBV12-4 with TRBJ2-5, with TRBD2 matching 9 bases. Trimming at V came to 5 bases and at J to 3 bases, leaving 7 bases not matched to a gene. The CDR3 totals 15 residues. The CDR3 reads CASSPLAGAEETQYF. CDR3 sequence (DNA): TGTGCCAGCAGTCCTTTAGCGGGGGCTGAAGAGACCCAGTACTTC.

The V gene is TRBV12-3 or TRBV12-4, the J gene TRBJ1-1; unclear D gene. V gave up 6 bases and J gave up 4 bases, with 15 bases separating them. This CDR3 is built from 14 residues. This CDR3 is CASRTHGVGTEAFF. Here the CDR3 DNA reads TGTGCCAGCAGAACCCATGGAGTCGGCACTGAAGCTTTCTTT.

The chain combines TRBV6-1 with TRBJ2-5; D may be TRBD2 (5 bases). CDR3 length: 15 amino acids. Per germline, CDR1 MNHNS and CDR2 SASEGT. Trimming removed 7 bases from V and 4 bases from J, with 19 bases in between. The CDR3 DNA sequence: TGTGCCAGCACTCAAATCACGGGGATCCTAGAGACCCAGTACTTC. Protein: CASTQITGILETQYF.

CDR3 in amino acids: CASSYTSVDTQYF. The DNA of the CDR3 is TGTGCCAGCAGTTACACTAGTGTCGATACGCAGTATTTT. The chain recombines TRBV6-5 with TRBJ2-3; the D gene is possibly TRBD2 (5 bases). The CDR3 covers 13 residues. V was shortened by 2 bases and J by 6 bases, with 9 bases between the two germline ends. Germline loops: CDR1 MNHEY, CDR2 SVGAGI.

The chain uses TRBV20-1 and TRBJ2-1, with a tentative D call TRBD1 (5 bases). The CDR3 extends over 14 amino acids. CDR1 DFQATT and CDR2 SNEGSKA come from the germline V gene (reference sequence). Trimming shortened V by 3 bases and J by 4 bases, and 13 bases separated the two germline ends. CDR3 bases: TGCAGTGCTAGGCCCCTGGGGCCTTACAATGAGCAGTTCTTC. This sequence encodes CSARPLGPYNEQFF.

This chain uses TRBV2 with TRBJ2-7; 11 bases match TRBD2. Germline V gene data show CDR1 as SNHLY and CDR2 as FYNNEI. V lost 11 bases to trimming and J lost 3 bases; unmatched junction nucleotides: 3. This CDR3 has 12 residues. Here the CDR3 reads CAGGTSGYEQYF. The CDR3 region has the DNA TGTGCCGGCGGGACTAGCGGCTACGAGCAGTACTTC.

The V call is TRBV7-9, the J call TRBJ2-7; 9 bases match TRBD1. The J segment lost 3 bases and the V segment lost 5 bases, leaving 5 bases of the junction unmatched. Germline CDR1 and CDR2: SEHNR and FQNEAQ (reference sequence). This CDR3 comprises 14 residues. The chain's CDR3 is CASSPRDRDYEQYF. For the CDR3, the DNA is TGTGCCAGCAGCCCTCGGGACAGGGACTACGAGCAGTACTTC.

The CDR3: CASSMAAAYTNTGELFF. CDR3 sequence (DNA): TGTGCCAGTAGTATGGCAGCGGCATATACGAACACCGGGGAGCTGTTTTTT. This chain links TRBV19 with TRBJ2-2; D might be TRBD2 (5 bases). CDR3 length equals 17 residues. Trimming removed 3 bases at V and 0 bases at J, with 14 bases between. CDR1 LNHDA and CDR2 SQIVND come from the germline V gene (reference sequence).

The chain recombines TRBV7-9 with TRBJ2-3, with 9 bases identical to TRBD2. Germline-derived CDR1 and CDR2 are SEHNR and FQNEAQ (reference sequence). The length of the CDR3 is 18 residues. V dropped 5 bases and J dropped 2; count of bases not matched to a gene: 14. The CDR3 sequence: CASSPSLAGDGITDTQYF. CDR3 bases: TGTGCCAGCAGCCCTAGTTTAGCGGGGGACGGGATCACAGATACGCAGTATTTT.

This clonotype was detected only a few times. The V gene is TRBV6-5, the J gene TRBJ2-7; D gene unclear. Per the germline V gene, CDR1 is MNHEY and CDR2 is SVGAGI. The germline V and J ends were trimmed by 0 bases and 1 base, with 7 bases remaining between them. The CDR3 is 14 residues long. The CDR3 protein is CASSYSGKSYEQYF. CDR3 coding DNA: TGTGCCAGCAGTTACTCTGGCAAATCCTACGAGCAGTACTTC.